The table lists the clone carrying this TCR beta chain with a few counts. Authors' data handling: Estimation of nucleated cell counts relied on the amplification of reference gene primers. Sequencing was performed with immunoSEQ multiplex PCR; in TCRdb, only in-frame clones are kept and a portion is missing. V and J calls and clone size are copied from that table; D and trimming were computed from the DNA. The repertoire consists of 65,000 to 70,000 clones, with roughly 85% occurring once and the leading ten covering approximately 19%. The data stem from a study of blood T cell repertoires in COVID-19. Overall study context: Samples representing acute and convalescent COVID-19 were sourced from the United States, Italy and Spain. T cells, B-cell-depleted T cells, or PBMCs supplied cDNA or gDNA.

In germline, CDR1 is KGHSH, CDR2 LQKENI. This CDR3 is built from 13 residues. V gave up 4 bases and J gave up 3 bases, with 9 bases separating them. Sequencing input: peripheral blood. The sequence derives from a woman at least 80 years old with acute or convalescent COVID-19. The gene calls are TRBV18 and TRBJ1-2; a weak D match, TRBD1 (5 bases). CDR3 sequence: CASSRGGDYGYTF. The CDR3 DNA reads TGTGCCAGCTCACGCGGGGGAGACTATGGCTACACCTTC.